This TCR beta chain was recovered during a study of cytomegalovirus exposure and HLA in healthy donors. The CDR3 is made up of 12 amino acids. The germline V gene encodes CDR1 SGHVS and CDR2 FQNEAQ. Trimming left V 6 bases short and J 3 bases short, with 9 bases between. Regarding the study as a whole: The finding came from a later analysis; first-cohort TCR clusters tended to co-occur in the approximately 120 validation repertoires. The classifier was said to identify cytomegalovirus status with high specificity and sensitivity.

This table comes from immunoSEQ multiplex PCR, and its TCRdb copy is limited to in-frame clones, with some not included. The profile shows some 170,000 clones, roughly nine tenths of them singletons. The table lists this clone with a count of one. Its specificity is not known. Sequenced sample: PBMCs. The chain has TRBV7-8 and TRBJ2-7; D is undetermined. This receptor was taken from a young woman in good health and CMV-seronegative. This chain's CDR3 is CASSIYGYEQYF. For the CDR3, the DNA is TGTGCCAGCAGTATTTATGGCTACGAGCAGTACTTC.